This T cell receptor beta chain was observed in a study of T cell responses to AZD1222 COVID-19 vaccine. General study findings and limits: White British donors predominated, females outnumbered males, and clonal diversity was possibly underestimated. Only a handful of AZD1222 recipients tested seropositive at baseline.

Germline V CDR1 and CDR2: SGHAT, FQDESV (reference sequence). The CDR3 totals 14 residues. Trimming cost V 6 bases and J 0 bases, with 11 bases left between them. Here immunoSEQ multiplex PCR was the method, and the copy in TCRdb shows in-frame clones only, minus some. Of around 70,000 clones in the sample, nearly 90% are singletons; the top ten hold 1.3%. Turning to this clone: What it binds is unknown.

This material consisted of peripheral blood, taken 28 days after the second AZD1222 dose. The receptor was isolated from an adult who received the AZD1222 COVID-19 vaccine. The chain couples TRBV11-1 to TRBJ1-1; D is uncertain. CDR3 residues: CASRDRLLNTEAFF. The CDR3 region has the DNA TGTGCCAGCAGGGATAGACTGCTGAACACTGAAGCTTTCTTT.